One and the same sample provided the 20 T cell receptor beta chains below, sequenced in a study of radiotherapy plus CTLA-4 blockade in lung cancer. Some clones are missing from TCRdb's copy, which holds only in-frame ones; the method was immunoSEQ multiplex PCR. Altogether roughly 32,000 clones are present, approximately 66% being singletons, with the ten largest covering 4%. This specimen was peripheral blood, taken from a patient treated with radiotherapy plus ipilimumab. All receptors derive from a human donor with non-small cell lung cancer who had stable disease on radiotherapy plus ipilimumab.

This clone appeared once. CDR3 sequence reads: CASSLQRSNTGELFF. CDR3 coding DNA: TGCGCCAGCAGCTTGCAGAGATCAAACACCGGGGAGCTGTTTTTT. The rearrangement uses TRBV5-1 and TRBJ2-2, with unresolved D. This CDR3 contains 15 residues. CDR1 is SGHRS, CDR2 YFSETQ, per germline. Trimming shortened V by 1 base and J by 2 bases, and 9 bases separated the two germline ends. The variable domain in full, with the rest retrieved from reference TRBV5-1 and TRBJ2-2, is KAGVTQTPRYLIKTRGQQVTLSCSPISGHRSVSWYQQTPGQGLQFLFEYFSETQRNKGNFPGRFSGRQFSNSRSEMNVSTLELGDSALYLCASSLQRSNTGELFFGEGSRLTVL.

This chain connects TRBV27 to TRBJ2-2, with TRBD2 as a possible D gene (6 bases). The CDR3 consists of 14 residues. V dropped 4 bases and J dropped 6 bases, with 12 bases sitting between them. Per germline, CDR1 MNHEY and CDR2 SMNVEV (reference sequence). The DNA for the CDR3 is TGTGCCAGCAGTTATACGGGAGCGGCCGGGGAGCTGTTTTTT. Amino acid sequence: CASSYTGAAGELFF.

CDR3 in amino acids: CASSRQGPSWGYTF. The CDR3 DNA reads as TGCGCCAGCAGCCGACAGGGTCCCTCTTGGGGCTACACCTTC. This chain links TRBV4-1 with TRBJ1-2; 7 nucleotides agree with TRBD1. CDR3 length: 14 residues. Per germline, CDR1 MGHRA and CDR2 YSYEKL. V gave up 4 bases and J gave up 8 bases; unmatched junction bases: 10.

This clone has only a few counts. The chain uses TRBV4-2 and TRBJ1-1; a weak D match, TRBD1 (5 bases). The CDR3 contains 15 residues. Trimming took 0 bases from V and 4 from J, leaving 12 bases between them. Per germline, CDR1 LGHNA and CDR2 YNFKEQ. CDR3 loop: CASSQDSRDGTEAFF. The CDR3 DNA sequence: TGTGCCAGCAGCCAAGATTCCAGGGACGGCACTGAAGCTTTCTTT.

This clone was detected only a few times. The gene calls are TRBV18 and TRBJ2-1; D not certain. This CDR3 region has 17 residues. Germline V lookup: CDR1 KGHSH, CDR2 LQKENI. The germline V and J ends were trimmed by 2 bases and 0 bases, with 14 bases remaining between them. Here the CDR3 DNA reads TGTGCCAGCTCACCAGGAAGTTCTAAACGCTCCTACAATGAGCAGTTCTTC. It translates to CASSPGSSKRSYNEQFF. Drawing the rest from reference TRBV18 and TRBJ2-1, the complete variable domain is NAGVMQNPRHLVRRRGQEARLRCSPMKGHSHVYWYRQLPEEGLKFMVYLQKENIIDESGMPKERFSAEFPKEGPSILRIQQVVRGDSAAYFCASSPGSSKRSYNEQFFGPGTRLTVL.

A few counts support this clone. This sequence joins TRBV7-9 and TRBJ1-1; D may be TRBD1 (5 bases). The CDR3 is 13 amino acids. The ends were cut back, 7 bases at V and 0 bases at J, with 9 bases in the middle. Looked up from germline, CDR1 is SEHNR and CDR2 is FQNEAQ (reference sequence). In DNA, the CDR3 is TGTGCCAGCACCGGGGGTGTGAACACTGAAGCTTTCTTT. Protein: CASTGGVNTEAFF.

The CDR3 DNA reads TGTGCCAGCAGCGTCACAGGCGGGGGACACTACGATGAGACGCAGTATTTT. Its translation is CASSVTGGGHYDETQYF. J is TRBJ2-3 and V is TRBV9; maybe TRBD2 (7 bases). Looked up from germline, CDR1 is SGDLS and CDR2 is YYNGEE. V lost 2 bases to trimming and J lost 9 bases, with 25 bases between them. There are 17 residues in the CDR3.

The V gene is TRBV5-7, the J gene TRBJ2-5, with D unclear. TRBV5-7 is recorded as an ORF, its role being uncertain. The CDR3 is made up of 13 amino acids. Trimming left V 0 bases short and J 5 bases short, with 8 bases between. The CDR3 nucleotides read TGTGCCAGCAGCTTGGGGGGTGCGGAGACCCAGTACTTC. Amino acids: CASSLGGAETQYF.

The V gene is TRBV7-9, the J gene TRBJ2-3, with unresolved D. Germline V gene data show CDR1 as SEHNR and CDR2 as FQNEAQ (reference sequence). V was cut by 2 bases and J by 7 bases, with 7 bases left in between. The CDR3 has 12 amino acids. CDR3 sequence reads: CASSLPQYTQYF. CDR3 nucleotides: TGTGCCAGCAGCTTACCCCAGTATACGCAGTATTTT.

The V gene is TRBV25-1, the J gene TRBJ2-7; weak D call: TRBD2 (7 bases). This CDR3 is built from 15 residues. The germline V gene encodes CDR1 MGHDK and CDR2 SYGVNS. The V end was cut by 5 bases, the J end by 7 bases, with 21 bases between. The chain's CDR3 is CASSPGGYRVREQYF. The CDR3 nucleotides read TGTGCCAGCAGTCCCGGGGGGTACAGGGTTAGGGAGCAGTACTTC.

V is TRBV9 and J is TRBJ2-5; D tentatively reads TRBD1 or TRBD2 (6 bases each). From germline, CDR1 is SGDLS and CDR2 YYNGEE. The CDR3 covers 13 residues. Trimming cost V 0 bases and J 5 bases, with 8 bases left between them. The CDR3 reads CASSVVGGETQYF. CDR3 nucleotide sequence: TGTGCCAGCAGCGTAGTAGGGGGGGAGACCCAGTACTTC. The full variable domain, its missing parts supplied by reference TRBV9 and TRBJ2-5, is DSGVTQTPKHLITATGQRVTLRCSPRSGDLSVYWYQQSLDQGLQFLIQYYNGEERAKGNILERFSAQQFPDLHSELNLSSLELGDSALYFCASSVVGGETQYFGPGTRLLVL.

V usage is TRBV19 and J usage is TRBJ1-1; no firm D call. V lost 6 bases, J lost 3 bases, and 11 bases lay in between. The CDR3 runs 13 residues. Germline values: CDR1 LNHDA, CDR2 SQIVND (reference sequence). In nucleotides, the CDR3 is TGTGCCAGTAGGGGAGAGGTGGACACTGAAGCTTTCTTT. This encodes CASRGEVDTEAFF. Looking up the rest from reference TRBV19 and TRBJ1-1 gives the full variable domain: DGGITQSPKYLFRKEGQNVTLSCEQNLNHDAMYWYRQDPGQGLRLIYYSQIVNDFQKGDIAEGYSVSREKKESFPLTVTSAQKNPTAFYLCASRGEVDTEAFFGQGTRLTVV.

In regard to this clone: Other DNA sequences in the sample encode the same CDR3. The chain combines TRBV5-1 with TRBJ2-1; D is perhaps TRBD2 (5 bases). This CDR3 has 14 amino acids. Trimming took 1 base from V and 5 from J, leaving 10 bases between them. Per the germline V gene, CDR1 is SGHRS and CDR2 is YFSETQ. Written as DNA, the CDR3 is TGCGCCAGCAGCTTGTACGGGAAAAACAATGAGCAGTTCTTC. Protein: CASSLYGKNNEQFF.

The chain has TRBV28 and TRBJ2-7, with 12 bases that match TRBD2. V was pared by 4 bases and J by 3 bases, with 13 bases of the junction left unmatched. CDR1 and CDR2 from the germline V gene are MDHEN and SYDVKM. CDR3 size: 18 residues. The CDR3 spells CASSSLAGGGRKDYEQYF. The DNA of the CDR3 is TGTGCCAGCAGTTCACTAGCGGGAGGCGGTCGGAAAGACTACGAGCAGTACTTC.

The rearrangement links TRBV30 to TRBJ2-1; 8 bases align to TRBD2. The junction had 8 bases not matched to a gene; V was cut back by 2 bases and J by 5 bases. Germline CDR1 is GTSNPN and CDR2 is SVGIG (reference sequence). This CDR3 comprises 15 residues. Here the CDR3 DNA reads TGTGCCTGGAGTCTGGCTAGCGGGTTTAACAATGAGCAGTTCTTC. As protein: CAWSLASGFNNEQFF.

The chain recombines TRBV19 with TRBJ2-2; 7 bases fit TRBD2. From germline, CDR1 is LNHDA and CDR2 SQIVND (reference sequence). The CDR3 has 15 amino acids. Trimming at V came to 1 base and at J to 4 bases, leaving 3 bases not matched to a gene. This CDR3 reads CASSIAAGSTGELFF. In DNA form, the CDR3 reads TGTGCCAGTAGTATAGCAGCGGGAAGCACCGGGGAGCTGTTTTTT.

The V call is TRBV9, the J call TRBJ1-3, with D possibly matching TRBD1 (6 bases). The V gene's germline CDR1 is SGDLS and CDR2 YYNGEE. This CDR3 region has 14 residues. V was cut by 0 bases and J by 7 bases, with 11 bases left in between. CDR3 nucleotides: TGTGCCAGCAGCGTAGGGCACAGGGACAACACCATATATTTT. Its translation is CASSVGHRDNTIYF. The whole variable domain, filled in from reference TRBV9 and TRBJ1-3, reads DSGVTQTPKHLITATGQRVTLRCSPRSGDLSVYWYQQSLDQGLQFLIQYYNGEERAKGNILERFSAQQFPDLHSELNLSSLELGDSALYFCASSVGHRDNTIYFGEGSWLTVV.

The chain links TRBV14 to TRBJ1-4, with a weak D call TRBD1 (5 bases). This CDR3 comprises 14 residues. CDR1 and CDR2 from the germline V gene are SGHDN and FVKESK. Trimming shortened V by 5 bases and J by 6 bases, and 13 bases separated the two germline ends. CDR3 sequence reads: CASSADIRDEKLFF. CDR3 in DNA: TGTGCCAGCAGCGCAGACATCAGGGATGAAAAACTGTTTTTT. Combining the CDR3 with reference TRBV14 and TRBJ1-4 gives the whole variable domain EAGVTQFPSHSVIEKGQTVTLRCDPISGHDNLYWYRRVMGKEIKFLLHFVKESKQDESGMPNNRFLAERTGGTYSTLKVQPAELEDSGVYFCASSADIRDEKLFFGSGTQLSVL.

The rearrangement joins TRBV25-1 to TRBJ2-2; TRBD2 matches at 10 bases. Germline CDR1 and CDR2: MGHDK and SYGVNS. The CDR3 has 14 residues. V gave up 10 bases and J gave up 1 base; unmatched junction bases: 3. The CDR3 nucleotides read TGTGCCACAAGACTAGCGGGGAACACCGGGGAGCTGTTTTTT. This encodes CATRLAGNTGELFF.

The chain uses TRBV7-8 and TRBJ2-2; D gene unclear. CDR1 and CDR2 (germline): SGHVS, FQNEAQ. The V end was cut by 1 base, the J end by 0 bases, with 9 bases between. CDR3 length: 16 residues. The chain's CDR3 is CASSLVGRPNTGELFF. The CDR3 DNA sequence: TGTGCCAGCAGCTTAGTGGGCAGACCGAACACCGGGGAGCTGTTTTTT.